This T cell receptor (beta chain) was retrieved from a study of T-cell memory formation after mild COVID-19 (dated by TCRdb to the early 2020s). Concerning the study at large: TCR sequence clusters from the two donors were largely donor specific. In a couple of donors, T-cell clones that expanded and contracted after mild COVID-19 were tracked by sequencing TCRalpha and TCRbeta repertoires over time. Two young, previously healthy adult volunteers, one female and one male, were included in the cohort.

PBMCs were isolated by Ficoll-Paque density gradient centrifugation. The sample was run on an Illumina NovaSeq 6000. TCRalpha and TCRbeta cDNA libraries were built by 5'RACE with constant-segment primers, adding sample barcodes and unique molecular identifiers. RNA was extracted from every sample with Trizol reagent. Library amplification was performed in two PCR steps, and a second sample barcode and Illumina TruSeq adapters were introduced in the second step. Libraries were sequenced on an Illumina NovaSeq with 2 x 150 bp paired-end reads. In the authors' own workflow: The reads were demultiplexed and collapsed into UMI-guided consensus sequences using migec v1.2.7. Using mixcr v2.1.11, the UMI consensuses were aligned to TRA and TRB V and J templates and assembled into clonotypes. A clonotype was counted as expanded or contracted only when both edgeR and NoisET called the clonotype significant, with the noise models trained on biological replicates. For edgeR calls, a false discovery rate-adjusted p below 0.01 and a log2 fold-change threshold of 1 were applied. As an exploratory analysis of dynamics, PCA with hierarchical clustering was applied to max-normalized trajectories of the 1000 most abundant clonotypes. Each responding clone was given a CD4 or CD8 phenotype based on the CD4+ and CD8+ repertoires, which had been sequenced separately. The public reads were run again by TCRdb, first through fastp at Q25 and then through MiXCR, and only productive beta chains were kept. When rows share a CDR3 protein, they turn into one entry using the most common DNA and genes. The authors' filters were not applied to this entry. Here the sample has 190,000 or so distinct CDR3 sequences; 20% to 25% occur a single time. Roughly 23% of the sample is held by the ten biggest clonotypes.

As concerns this clonotype: Its antigen has not been determined. Base-call qualities are not available, and no considerably larger clone is one nucleotide away.

Here is what the overall study found, with its caveats: Contracting CD4+ clones were located mainly in the CM and EM memory subsets, whereas CD8+ clones were found to be enriched in EMRA. Clones contracting from day 15 to 85 had balanced CD4/CD8 phenotypes, while a second wave expanding from day 15 to 37 was biased towards CD4+. Only a couple of mild cases were covered in the study, and larger cohorts including severe cases with pre-infection samples were considered necessary. SARS-CoV-2 specificity of the second-wave clones peaking on day 37 was not confirmed. Some responding clones were detected in pre-infection memory, suggesting pre-existing cross-reactive memory T cells joined the SARS-CoV-2 response.

There are 13 amino acids in the CDR3, from cysteine to phenylalanine inclusive. The entry retains the CDR3 DNA only, 39 bases that are in frame from base 1. Relative to germline, V is 3 bases shorter and J is 4 bases shorter, with 8 bases between their ends. Sequences WSHSY (CDR1) and SAAADI (CDR2) are obtained from the germline V gene. The clonotype originates from an adult woman who had mild COVID-19 (a few samples of this study predate the infection). The sample titles of this study are shuffled in the database, so cell type and time point are left out; the donor was told from shared clones. The rearranged chain carries TRBV10-2 and TRBJ2-3; the D segment may tentatively be TRBD1 or TRBD2, each giving 5 matched bases. The source material was PBMCs or a T cell subset sorted from them (not recorded which). The sequenced DNA is TGCGCCAGCAGTGATCCGGGACCAGATACGCAGTATTTT. The encoded protein is CASSDPGPDTQYF.